The present TCR beta chain was sequenced within a study of blood T cell repertoires in COVID-19. The germline CDR1 and CDR2 sequences are MNHEY and SVGAGI. There are 15 residues in the CDR3. With V trimmed by 0 bases and J by 5 bases, 0 bases remained unmatched. Sequencing used immunoSEQ multiplex PCR; TCRdb keeps in-frame clones, though not all of them. The profile shows approximately 150,000 clones, roughly 82% of them singletons. The chain uses TRBV6-5 and TRBJ2-1; 11 bases are a match to TRBD2. The source material was peripheral blood. This receptor was identified in a human donor in a cohort sampled during active COVID-19. The CDR3 coding sequence is TGTGCCAGCAGTTACTCTAGCGGGGGGGACAATGAGCAGTTCTTC. It codes for CASSYSSGGDNEQFF.